Listed below are T cell receptor beta chains from one sample, sequenced in a study of cytomegalovirus exposure and HLA in healthy donors. The repertoire was sequenced with immunoSEQ multiplex PCR; TCRdb's copy has only in-frame clones and lacks some. The data show 130,000 or so clones, with roughly two thirds seen just once and approximately 1.7% held by the top ten. The material sequenced was PBMCs. The source of these receptors is a male donor in good health and CMV-seronegative. Each CDR3 is given with its conserved first and last residue.

j_gene,v_gene,CDR3aa
TRBJ2-7,TRBV7-8,CASSLGSPSYEQYF
TRBJ2-3,TRBV5-4,CASSLAGTGGWGDTQYF
TRBJ1-4,TRBV4-2,CATGQGRGEKLFF
TRBJ2-7,TRBV5-1,CASSLGAGGYEQYF
TRBJ2-7,TRBV6-5,CASSSSTGTYEQYF
TRBJ1-1,TRBV6-5,CASSEQGTGEAFF
TRBJ2-1,TRBV19,CASSFGGSHNEQFF
TRBJ1-4,TRBV9,CASSVDGAVNEKLFF
TRBJ2-2,TRBV2,CASSEAGRSNTGELFF
TRBJ1-4,TRBV2,CASSRTGEKLFF
TRBJ2-2,TRBV7-7,CASSPDPGGGELFF
TRBJ1-5,TRBV2,CASSEANGHLSNQPQHF
TRBJ2-7,TRBV28,CASSLAGTGGLTNFYEQYF